The present TCR beta chain was sequenced within a study of blood T cell repertoires in COVID-19. Looking at the study overall: Collection of acute and convalescent COVID-19 samples took place in the United States, Italy and Spain.

Profiled with immunoSEQ multiplex PCR; TCRdb holds only in-frame clones, not every one. The sample has around 17,000 clones; approximately 89% are singletons. Between the trimmed V and J ends, which lost 2 bases and 7 bases, there was a span of 13 bases. Germline values: CDR1 SGHTS, CDR2 YDEGEE. The CDR3 is 14 amino acids. This sequence originates from a man aged 55 to 70 with active COVID-19. The sequencing sample was made of peripheral blood. The chain couples TRBV5-8 to TRBJ1-5, with D unresolved. The CDR3 protein is CASSLGGVGQPQHF. The CDR3 coding sequence is TGTGCCAGCAGCTTAGGCGGAGTTGGGCAGCCCCAGCATTTT.